This TCR beta chain was captured in a study of metastatic and nonmetastatic thyroid tumors. Study-level findings and limits: Malignant thyroid tumors reportedly had TCR beta diversity that was significantly higher than in benign nodules, in blood and tumor.

The CDR3 runs to 11 residues. The V gene lost 6 bases and the J gene lost 6 bases, with 9 bases spanning the gap. Germline lookup yields CDR1 LNHDA and CDR2 SQIVND (reference sequence). Each patient came to thyroid surgery without any prior treatment (of any kind). MiXCR was used by TCRdb to re-call the PCR reads. The sample consists of 10,000 to 15,000 clones, around 29% of them appearing once. This clone was detected many times. Its antigen is still unknown. This chain uses TRBV19 with TRBJ2-7; D is uncertain. The receptor's source is a male donor with papillary thyroid cancer or a benign thyroid nodule (not recorded which). Some clones in this sample may be carry-over from other donors' samples. Sequencing was carried out using tumor tissue. CDR3 protein: CASRTGSEQYF. Written as DNA, the CDR3 is TGTGCCAGTAGGACTGGAAGCGAGCAGTACTTC.